This TCR beta chain is from a study of T cell repertoires in cytomegalovirus infection. Study results and limitations: Pooled public TCR beta family frequency picked out CMV carriers with the relevant HLA.

This clonotype was picked up a small number of times. Its antigen is still unknown. One entry per CDR3 protein, called by TCRdb with MiXCR from the reads. This table holds about 85,000 distinct CDR3 sequences, approximately 46% found once. The V end was cut by 5 bases, the J end by 3 bases, with 20 bases between. This CDR3 contains 17 residues. The germline CDR1 and CDR2 sequences are MDHEN and SYDVKM. This material consisted of CD8+ T cells from cultured PBMCs, taken from culture after CMV antigen stimulation. The receptor comes from a human donor in good health (CMV status not recorded). Some clones in this sample may be carry-over from other donors' samples. The chain carries TRBV28 and TRBJ1-5; D is possibly TRBD1 (6 bases). CDR3 sequence: CASSATTASGANQPQHF. The DNA of the CDR3 is TGTGCCAGCAGTGCGACAACGGCTTCGGGGGCCAATCAGCCCCAGCATTTT.